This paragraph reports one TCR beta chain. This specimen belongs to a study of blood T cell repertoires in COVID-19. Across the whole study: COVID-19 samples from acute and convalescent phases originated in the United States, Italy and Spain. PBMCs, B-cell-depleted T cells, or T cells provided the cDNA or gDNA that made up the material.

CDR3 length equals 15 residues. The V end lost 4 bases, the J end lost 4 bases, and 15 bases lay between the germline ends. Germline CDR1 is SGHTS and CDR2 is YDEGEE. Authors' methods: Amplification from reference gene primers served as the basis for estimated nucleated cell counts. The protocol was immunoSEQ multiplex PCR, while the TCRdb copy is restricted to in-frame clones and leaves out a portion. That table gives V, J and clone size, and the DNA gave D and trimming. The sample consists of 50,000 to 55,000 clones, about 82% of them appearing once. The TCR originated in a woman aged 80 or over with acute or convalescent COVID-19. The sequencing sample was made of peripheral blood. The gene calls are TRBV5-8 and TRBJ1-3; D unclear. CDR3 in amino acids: CASSRPGVYGNTIYF. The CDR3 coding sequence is TGTGCCAGCAGCCGCCCCGGGGTATACGGAAACACCATATATTTT. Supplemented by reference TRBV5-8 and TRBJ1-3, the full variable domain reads EAGVTQSPTHLIKTRGQQATLRCSPISGHTSVYWYQQALGLGLQFLLWYDEGEERNRGNFPPRFSGRQFPNYSSELNVNALELEDSALYLCASSRPGVYGNTIYFGEGSWLTVV.